This TCR beta chain is from a study of breast tumors, draining lymph nodes, adjacent tissues. CDR3 length: 17 residues. Germline CDR1 is MNHNS and CDR2 is SASEGT. Trimming stripped 0 bases from V and 4 bases from J, with 16 bases between. Breast cancer patients provided tissue from their axillary draining lymph nodes. TCRdb re-called the multiplex PCR reads through MiXCR, storing one row per CDR3 protein. The data show under 250,000 distinct CDR3 sequences, with about 34% seen just once and just over 1.4% held by the top ten. This clonotype occurred many times. Sequenced sample: axillary lymph node tissue. V usage is TRBV6-1 and J usage is TRBJ1-5; D gene unclear. This TCR was sampled from a female donor with breast cancer. Some clones in this sample may be carry-over from other donors' samples. DNA for the CDR3: TGTGCCAGCAGTGAAGCTTTTACGACACGTCTAAATCAGCCCCAGCATTTT. It yields the protein CASSEAFTTRLNQPQHF.